The clone carrying this TCR beta chain has just one count. What it recognizes is unknown. The data belong to a study of T cell responses to AZD1222 COVID-19 vaccine. Produced via immunoSEQ multiplex PCR; TCRdb's table is partial and in-frame only. The sample carries 100,000 to 120,000 clones, approximately 86% recorded once. Germline V gene sequence: CDR1 KGHSH, CDR2 LQKENI. V gave up 2 bases and J gave up 6 bases, with 10 bases separating them. The CDR3 has 13 amino acids. General observations from the study: Spike-wide coverage was observed for vaccine-associated CD4 TCRs, with dominant responses at 160-218 and 743-854.

The chain joins TRBV18 to TRBJ1-2, with D possibly TRBD1 on 5 matching bases. The sequenced sample was peripheral blood, obtained on day 0 of AZD1222 vaccination. The sequence was obtained from an adult in good health. The CDR3 sequence is CASSPRGSDGYTF. DNA of the CDR3: TGTGCCAGCTCACCAAGGGGTAGTGATGGCTACACCTTC.